The clone carrying this TCR beta chain counts as medium-sized (0.01 to 0.1%). The antigen remains undetermined. The assay was immunoSEQ multiplex PCR, and TCRdb's table has in-frame clones only and misses some. The profile shows 55,000 to 65,000 clones, about 89% of them singletons. This sample is drawn from a study of T cells in localized non-small cell lung cancer. The CDR3 loop spans 15 amino acids. V lost 0 bases, J lost 2 bases, and 0 bases stayed unmatched. Germline V lookup: CDR1 MGHRA, CDR2 YSYEKL. The study's findings and limits: Heterogeneity remains possible because sequencing was limited to only one tumor region. A denser population of T cells in blood accompanied longer overall survival.

The starting material was peripheral blood, obtained before any cancer treatment. This receptor was taken from a man aged 35 to 70 with stage I lung adenocarcinoma. The rearrangement links TRBV4-1 to TRBJ1-3; 8 bases agree with TRBD1. The CDR3 spells CASSQEDRAGNTIYF. CDR3 nucleotide sequence: TGCGCCAGCAGCCAAGAGGACAGGGCTGGAAACACCATATATTTT.